This entry is about one TCR beta chain. Its antigen is as yet unknown. The record originates from a study of CXCR3-negative and CXCR3-positive naive CD8 T cells. TRB cDNA was prepared as libraries by UMI-labeled 5' RACE. One entry per CDR3 protein, without DNA, is what TCRdb gives after re-calling the 5' RACE reads. This sample's clone table lists 100,000 to 150,000 distinct CDR3 sequences. From germline, CDR1 is MGHRA and CDR2 YSYEKL. This CDR3 is 14 amino acids long. Findings of the study overall: Greater hydrophobicity was found in TRB CDR3s of CXCR3-positive naive cells than of CXCR3-negative naive cells.

This TCR came from a human donor in good health. Some clones in this sample may be carry-over from other donors' samples. The chain employs TRBV4-1 and TRBJ2-7. The specimen sequenced was naive CXCR3+ CD8+ T cells from blood. The subset: CD45RO-CCR7+CD27+CD95- naive CD8+ T cells expressing CXCR3 (TNR3+). The CDR3 protein is CASSPPGESYEQYF.